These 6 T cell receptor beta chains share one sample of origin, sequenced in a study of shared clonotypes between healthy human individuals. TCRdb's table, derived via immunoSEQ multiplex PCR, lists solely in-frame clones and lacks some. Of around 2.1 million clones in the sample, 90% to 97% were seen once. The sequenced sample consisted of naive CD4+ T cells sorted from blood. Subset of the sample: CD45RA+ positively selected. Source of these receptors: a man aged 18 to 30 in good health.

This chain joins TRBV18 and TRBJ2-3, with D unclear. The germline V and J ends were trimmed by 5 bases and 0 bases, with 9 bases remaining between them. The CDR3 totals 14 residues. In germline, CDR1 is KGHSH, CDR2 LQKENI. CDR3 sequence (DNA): TGTGCCAGCTCAGGATGGTCTAGCACAGATACGCAGTATTTT. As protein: CASSGWSSTDTQYF.

The CDR3 coding sequence is TGCGCCAGCAGCTTACAGACAGAGGGGCCCGCCGGGGAGCTGTTTTTT. As protein: CASSLQTEGPAGELFF. The chain uses TRBV5-1 and TRBJ2-2; the D call may be TRBD1 or TRBD2 (5 bases each). CDR3 length: 16 amino acids. Looked up from germline, CDR1 is SGHRS and CDR2 is YFSETQ. Trimming pared 2 bases from V and 6 bases from J, leaving 17 bases between.

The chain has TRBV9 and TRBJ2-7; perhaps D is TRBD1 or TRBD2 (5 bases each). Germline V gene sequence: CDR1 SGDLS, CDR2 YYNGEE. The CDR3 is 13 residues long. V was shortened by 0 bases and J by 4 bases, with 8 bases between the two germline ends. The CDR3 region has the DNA TGTGCCAGCAGCGTAGATGGGGGTTACGAGCAGTACTTC. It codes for CASSVDGGYEQYF.

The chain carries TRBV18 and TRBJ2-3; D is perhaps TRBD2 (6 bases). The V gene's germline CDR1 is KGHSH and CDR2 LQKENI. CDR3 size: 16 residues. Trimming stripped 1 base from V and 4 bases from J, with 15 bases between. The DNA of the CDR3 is TGTGCCAGCTCACCACGGGTGGCGGGATTCGCAGATACGCAGTATTTT. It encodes CASSPRVAGFADTQYF.

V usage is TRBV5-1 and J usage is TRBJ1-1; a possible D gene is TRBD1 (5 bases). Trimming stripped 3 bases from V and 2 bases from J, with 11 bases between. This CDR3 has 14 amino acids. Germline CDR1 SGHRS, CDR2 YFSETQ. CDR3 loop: CASSYRGGNTEAFF. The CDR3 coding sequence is TGCGCCAGCAGCTACCGGGGGGGAAACACTGAAGCTTTCTTT. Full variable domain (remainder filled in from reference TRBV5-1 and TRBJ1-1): KAGVTQTPRYLIKTRGQQVTLSCSPISGHRSVSWYQQTPGQGLQFLFEYFSETQRNKGNFPGRFSGRQFSNSRSEMNVSTLELGDSALYLCASSYRGGNTEAFFGQGTRLTVV.

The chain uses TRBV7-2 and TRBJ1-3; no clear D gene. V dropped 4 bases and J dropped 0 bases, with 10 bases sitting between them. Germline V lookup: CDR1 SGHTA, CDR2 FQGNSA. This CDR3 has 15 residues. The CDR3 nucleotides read TGTGCCAGCAGCTACGGACCCAGCTCTGGAAACACCATATATTTT. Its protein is CASSYGPSSGNTIYF.